Presented here are 11 T cell receptor beta chains from one specimen sequenced in a study of tumor-infiltrating lymphocytes in primary liver carcinoma (dated 2017 in TCRdb). Total RNA and DNA were co-extracted without cell sorting from approximately 20-30 mg of bulk tissue using the AllPrep DNA/RNA mini kit. The sequencing machine was an Illumina HiSeq 2500. Using a constant-region primer and ProtoScript II reverse transcriptase, TCRbeta-specific cDNA was reverse-transcribed from around 500 ng total RNA. Three nested multiplex PCR rounds, following a slightly modified ARM-PCR procedure, were used to build the TCRbeta libraries. The first two PCR rounds used multiplex TRBV1-TRBV30 forward primers with a Cbeta reverse primer, each for approximately 10 cycles. Through fastp at Q25 and MiXCR, TCRdb rebuilt clones from the public reads, retaining in-frame beta chains. Every CDR3 protein is listed once, alongside the most common genes and DNA of its rows. Across this sample there are tens of thousands of distinct CDR3 sequences, with less than 85% seen only once. Less than 20% of the sample is taken by the ten largest.

Material: liver tumor tissue from sampling region 4. This specimen's cell subset or site label, per the study, means: tumor region T4, right-lateral pole. The receptors stem from a man in his forties or fifties with primary liver carcinoma and hepatitis B virus infection.

The table lists this clonotype with a count of one. One junction end disagrees with the germline gene, perhaps due to a read error. The V gene is TRBV13, the J gene TRBJ2-7; no definite D call. This CDR3 comprises 14 residues. Germline assignment: CDR1 PRHDT and CDR2 FYEKMQ (reference sequence). In DNA form, the CDR3 reads TGTGCCAGCAGCTCCTATACTTGTTCGGGCGAGCAGCACTTC. Translating gives CASSSYTCSGEQHF.

Worth noting for this clonotype: Given the absence of the conserved phenylalanine or tryptophan at the CDR3 end, a read error is likely. The rearrangement uses TRBV11-2 and TRBJ1-5, with a tentative D call TRBD1 (6 bases). The CDR3 extends over 16 amino acids. CDR1 and CDR2 from the germline V gene are SGHAT and FQNNGV. V was clipped by 10 bases and J by 4 bases, with 23 bases between them. The DNA for the CDR3 is TGTGCCAACTGCCTAAAAGGGGGACTGACGAATCAGCCCCAGCATTCT. Its protein product is CANCLKGGLTNQPQHS.

This chain joins TRBV4-1 and TRBJ2-5; no reliable D call. The CDR3 spans 16 residues. V was cut by 4 bases and J by 4 bases, with 19 bases left in between. The germline CDR1 and CDR2 sequences are MGHRA and YSYEKL. CDR3 residues: CASSLPASGPGETQYF. The CDR3 nucleotides are TGCGCCAGCAGCCTTCCGGCTAGTGGCCCTGGAGAGACCCAGTACTTC.

The J gene is TRBJ2-3, the V gene TRBV5-1, with 8 bases identical to TRBD1. This CDR3 is built from 19 residues. Germline values: CDR1 SGHRS, CDR2 YFSETQ. Trimming at V came to 9 bases and at J to 0 bases, leaving 21 bases not matched to a gene. The CDR3 is CANRTSSADRDQSTDTQYF. CDR3 in DNA: TGCGCCAACAGAACCTCCAGCGCGGACAGGGACCAAAGCACAGATACGCAGTATTTT.

V gene TRBV11-2 combines with J gene TRBJ2-4, with 10 bases identical to TRBD1. The V gene's germline CDR1 is SGHAT and CDR2 FQNNGV. The CDR3 is made up of 14 amino acids. V was pared by 8 bases and J by 12 bases, with 13 bases of the junction left unmatched. CDR3 in amino acids: CASGSGTGDDTQYF. The CDR3 bases are TGTGCCAGCGGCTCCGGGACAGGGGATGACACTCAGTACTTC.

On this clonotype: A junction boundary mismatches the germline segment, possibly from a read error. The chain links TRBV20-1 to TRBJ2-5, with a tentative D call TRBD1 (5 bases). CDR1 is DFQATT, CDR2 SNEGSKA, per germline (reference sequence). This CDR3 is built from 12 residues. This CDR3 is CSARVGEETRYF. The CDR3 nucleotides read TGCAGTGCTAGAGTAGGGGAAGAGACCCGGTACTTC.

As to this clonotype: The junction and the germline gene differ at one end; a read error may be behind it. The V gene is TRBV12-3 or TRBV12-4, the J gene TRBJ2-5; 7 nucleotides match TRBD2. CDR3 size: 14 residues. CDR3 region: CTSIPREDLRTQYF. The CDR3 DNA reads TGTACCAGCATCCCCCGGGAGGATCTGAGGACCCAGTACTTT.

To note about this clonotype: It may be a read error: a sequence one base away is much more abundant. The CDR3 loop is CVSSYRQGGGYTF. The CDR3 region has the DNA TGTGTCAGCAGTTACCGCCAGGGAGGTGGCTACACCTTC. V is TRBV6-5 and J is TRBJ1-2, with a possible D match to TRBD1 (5 bases). The V gene's germline CDR1 is MNHEY and CDR2 SVGAGI. This CDR3 is built from 13 residues.

To note about this clonotype: Relative to the germline gene, one junction end is altered; a read error may explain this. As DNA, the CDR3 is TGTGCCAGCTTAACGGGATCGGGAGAATACGGGCAGTACTTC. It codes for CASLTGSGEYGQYF. J is TRBJ2-7 and V is TRBV11-1; possible D gene TRBD2, 6 bases. Germline V gene lookup returns CDR1 SGHAT and CDR2 FQDESV (reference sequence). The CDR3 is 14 amino acids. Full variable domain (remainder filled in from reference TRBV11-1 and TRBJ2-7): EAEVAQSPRYKITEKSQAVAFWCDPISGHATLYWYRQILGQGPELLVQFQDESVVDDSQLPKDRFSAERLKGVDSTLKIQPAELGDSAMYLCASLTGSGEYGQYFGPGTRLTVT.

A word on this clonotype: The junction shows a germline mismatch at one end, possibly a read error. The chain links TRBV18 to TRBJ2-5; 9 nucleotides match TRBD2. Germline V gene lookup returns CDR1 KGHSH and CDR2 LQKENI. The CDR3 is made up of 13 amino acids. CDR3 nucleotides: TGTGCCATCTCACCGGTAGCGGGAGAGACCCAATACTTC. Amino acids: CAISPVAGETQYF.

Concerning this clonotype itself: A read error may produce the germline difference seen at one junction end. CDR3 region: CASSRDRVAIYGYTF. The CDR3 DNA is TGTGCCAGCAGCCGCGACAGGGTGGCGATCTATGGGTACACCTTC. This chain uses TRBV11-1 with TRBJ1-2, with 7 positions matching TRBD1. The CDR3 length is 15 residues. The germline V gene has CDR1 SGHAT and CDR2 FQDESV (reference sequence).